This is a list of T cell receptor beta chains from one sample in a study of cytomegalovirus exposure and HLA in healthy donors. TCRdb's table, derived via immunoSEQ multiplex PCR, lists solely in-frame clones and lacks some. The repertoire includes over 150,000 clones, 95% to 97% of them detected once, and approximately 1% sits in the top ten. Material: PBMCs. The receptors were gathered from a woman in her late teens or twenties in good health and CMV-seronegative. The CDR3 runs from the conserved cysteine through the conserved F or W. Fields, in order: V gene, clone size, D gene, J gene, CDR3 DNA, CDR3 protein. A D gene is named only where the DNA matches it firmly. The size field is filled for only some rows; it gives once, few, many or a size class.

>TRBV5-6|.|TRBD1|TRBJ1-2
TGTGCCAGCAGCCCCGTTACAGGGGGCTATGGCTACACCTTC
CASSPVTGGYGYTF
>TRBV5-1|.|.|TRBJ1-3
TGCGCCAGCAGCTTGAGCATAAGAGTGGGGAGTGGAAACACCATATATTTT
CASSLSIRVGSGNTIYF
>TRBV5-1|.|.|TRBJ1-1
TGCGCCAGCAGCTTGCGACAGCTGATGAACACTGAAGCTTTCTTT
CASSLRQLMNTEAFF
>TRBV9|.|TRBD2|TRBJ2-1
TGTGCCAGCAGCGTAGAGGGGGTACTAGCGGGGGGACCCTACAATGAGCAGTTCTTC
CASSVEGVLAGGPYNEQFF
>TRBV2|once|TRBD2|TRBJ2-5
TGTGCCAGCAGTCCCGATCTAGCGGGAGAGACCCAGTACTTC
CASSPDLAGETQYF
>TRBV6-5|.|TRBD1|TRBJ1-2
TGTGCCAGCAGTAAGGGACAGGACTATGGCTACACCTTC
CASSKGQDYGYTF
>TRBV4-3|.|TRBD1|TRBJ1-1
TGCGCCAGCAGCCCGGACAGGGGGCACACTGAAGCTTTCTTT
CASSPDRGHTEAFF
>TRBV5-1|.|.|TRBJ1-5
TGCGCCAGCAGCTTGGACAGTGGGAATCAGCCCCAGCATTTT
CASSLDSGNQPQHF
>TRBV7-2|.|.|TRBJ2-7
TGTGCCAGCAGCCACGCTTTACGTGGGCCGAAGGACTACGAGCAGTACTTC
CASSHALRGPKDYEQYF
>TRBV9|.|TRBD2|TRBJ2-5
TGTGCCAGCAGCGTAAGGCCTAGCGGGGGGGCTGGAGAGACCCAGTACTTC
CASSVRPSGGAGETQYF
>TRBV6-5|.|TRBD2|TRBJ2-3
TGTGCCAGCAGTTACCGGGAGGGCCTAACTACGCAGTATTTT
CASSYREGLTTQYF
>TRBV7-9|.|.|TRBJ1-1
TGTGCCAGCAGTTTTCGCGAGCGAGCTTTCTTT
CASSFRERAFF
>TRBV7-9|.|.|TRBJ2-3
TGTGCCAGCTTGGGGGGTGTAGGTGGTACGCAGTATTTT
CASLGGVGGTQYF
>TRBV27|.|.|TRBJ2-4
TGTGCCAGCAGTCCCCTACCCGGGACTCAACGGGAAAACATTCAGTACTTC
CASSPLPGTQRENIQYF
>TRBV6-6|.|TRBD1|TRBJ1-2
TGTGCCAGCAGTTACGCAGACAGGGGGAGAGGCTACACCTTC
CASSYADRGRGYTF
>TRBV29-1|.|.|TRBJ2-2
TGCAGCGTTGAAAAGGGGGACACCGGGGAGCTGTTTTTT
CSVEKGDTGELFF
>TRBV6-6|.|TRBD2|TRBJ2-5
TGTGCCAGCAGTCGGTCAGGACTAGAAGGAGGGACCCAGTACTTC
CASSRSGLEGGTQYF
>TRBV6-6|.|TRBD1|TRBJ1-1
TGTGCCAGCAGTTACTCGGGACAGGGGGCAATGGCTTTCTTT
CASSYSGQGAMAFF
>TRBV2|.|TRBD2|TRBJ2-1
TGTGCCAGCAGAGACCTCAAGCGGGGGGCCAACAATGAGCAGTTCTTC
CASRDLKRGANNEQFF
>TRBV5-1|.|TRBD1|TRBJ1-1
TGCGCCAGCAGCAACGGACAGGGAGTCATAACTGAAGCTTTCTTT
CASSNGQGVITEAFF
>TRBV30|.|.|TRBJ1-1
TGTGCCTGGGGGCTTAGGAACACTGAAGCTTTCTTT
CAWGLRNTEAFF
>TRBV19|.|.|TRBJ1-3
TGTGCCAGTAGCGCAAATCAGGGCTCTGGAAACACCATATATTTT
CASSANQGSGNTIYF
>TRBV7-2|once|.|TRBJ2-3
TGTGCCAGCAGCTTCGTACGGACAGATACGCAGTATTTT
CASSFVRTDTQYF
>TRBV2|.|TRBD1|TRBJ2-4
TGTGCCAGCAGTGGGGGACAGGAAAACATTCAGTACTTC
CASSGGQENIQYF
>TRBV7-6|.|TRBD2|TRBJ2-5
TGTGCCAGCAGCACTAGCGGGGGGGCCCCAGAGACCCAGTACTTC
CASSTSGGAPETQYF
>TRBV10-3|.|TRBD1|TRBJ2-1
TGTGCCATCAGTGGGACAGGGGATTCCTACAATGAGCAGTTCTTC
CAISGTGDSYNEQFF
>TRBV6-6|.|.|TRBJ2-3
TGTGCCAGCAGTTACTCGCCAGGCACAGATACGCAGTATTTT
CASSYSPGTDTQYF
>TRBV11-2|.|TRBD2|TRBJ2-2
TGTGCCAGCAGCTTAGCTAGCGGAAACACCGGGGAGCTGTTTTTT
CASSLASGNTGELFF
>TRBV13|.|TRBD2|TRBJ2-1
TGTGCCAGCAGCCGCGGCGGGGGTTACAATGAGCAGTTCTTC
CASSRGGGYNEQFF
>TRBV7-9|.|TRBD1|TRBJ2-4
TGTGCCAGCAGCTCATCAGGGGGCGCCAAAAGCCTTCAGTACTTC
CASSSSGGAKSLQYF
>TRBV7-8|.|TRBD1|TRBJ1-2
TGTGCCAGCAGCTTGACAGGGCTGAGTGGCTACACCTTC
CASSLTGLSGYTF
>TRBV5-1|.|TRBD2|TRBJ2-2
TGCGCCAGCAGCCTTTGGACTAGCGGGGGGCCTAGCGGGGAGCTGTTTTTT
CASSLWTSGGPSGELFF
>TRBV9|.|TRBD1|TRBJ1-1
TGTGCCAGCAGCCCCCGGACAGGGGGACAGACTGAAGCTTTCTTT
CASSPRTGGQTEAFF
>TRBV30|.|.|TRBJ2-7
TGTGCCGGAAATCAGGGGTCCCACTCCTACGAGCAGTACTTC
CAGNQGSHSYEQYF
>TRBV29-1|.|TRBD1|TRBJ1-1
TGCAGCGTTGGGAGTCGGGACAGGGGGGAGTTGGAAGCTTTCTTT
CSVGSRDRGELEAFF
>TRBV5-1|once|.|TRBJ1-6
TGCGCCAGCAGCTTGGAGTTTACAGTTTCACCCCTCCACTTT
CASSLEFTVSPLHF
>TRBV12-2|.|.|TRBJ2-3
TGTGCAAGTCGCTTCCCCCCGGACTACCGCACAGGTACGCAGTATTTT
CASRFPPDYRTGTQYF
>TRBV4-2|.|.|TRBJ2-7
TGTGCCAGCAGCCATCGGGGTGGGCCGACCTACGAGCAGTACTTC
CASSHRGGPTYEQYF
>TRBV5-4|.|TRBD2|TRBJ2-1
TGTGCCAGCAGCTTTTTAGCGGGGGGGCCGAGGAATGAGCAGTTCTTC
CASSFLAGGPRNEQFF
>TRBV29-1|.|TRBD1|TRBJ1-2
TGCAGCGCCCGAGGACAGGTGAATGGCTACACCTTC
CSARGQVNGYTF
>TRBV7-3|few|TRBD2|TRBJ2-5
TGTGCCAGCAGCCGGGCGGGGGGGAGAGAGACCCAGTACTTC
CASSRAGGRETQYF
>TRBV6-6|.|.|TRBJ2-1
TGTGCCAGCAGTCCCTCCGGGGGGCAACCCTACAATGAGCAGTTCTTC
CASSPSGGQPYNEQFF
>TRBV6-5|.|TRBD1|TRBJ2-7
TGTGCCAGCAGATTAGCAGGACAGGGAGTATACGAGCAGTACTTC
CASRLAGQGVYEQYF
>TRBV27|.|.|TRBJ1-1
TGTGCCAGCAGTTTATCGGCAGGGGCGCACACTGAAGCTTTCTTT
CASSLSAGAHTEAFF
>TRBV19|.|.|TRBJ1-1
TGTGCCAGTAGTATCGGTTGGCAGGGAGGGAGGGCTAGAGAAGCTTTCTTT
CASSIGWQGGRAREAFF
>TRBV5-6|.|.|TRBJ1-4
TGTGCCAGCAGCCTTGCCCGGTTTGCTAATGAAAAACTGTTTTTT
CASSLARFANEKLFF
>TRBV9|.|.|TRBJ2-2
TGTGCCAGCAGCCCCTGGGAGGGGGCCGGGGAGCTGTTTTTT
CASSPWEGAGELFF
>TRBV19|.|TRBD1|TRBJ1-2
TGTGCCAGTAGTCCGGGAGACAGGGGGGTACTGAGCTACACCTTC
CASSPGDRGVLSYTF